This record concerns one TCR beta chain sequence. The length of the CDR3 is 16 residues. J gave up 3 bases and V 1 base, and 4 bases lay outside the gene matches. Germline-derived CDR1 and CDR2 are KGHSH and LQKENI. The sample comes from a study of blood T cell repertoires in COVID-19. Whole-study context: Specimens from acute and convalescent COVID-19 originated in the United States, Italy and Spain. The cDNA or gDNA used as material had been derived from T cells, B-cell-depleted T cells, or PBMCs.

Original methodology: Using reference gene primer amplification, nucleated cell counts were estimated. The assay was immunoSEQ multiplex PCR, and TCRdb's table has in-frame clones only and misses some. That table furnishes V, J and clone size, whereas the DNA furnished D and trimming. The sample records tens of thousands of clones, roughly 84% being singletons. The chain links TRBV18 to TRBJ2-3; 10 bases align to TRBD2. What was sequenced was peripheral blood. This TCR was recovered from a man aged 45 to 65 with active COVID-19. In DNA, the CDR3 is TGTGCCAGCTCACCACAGGCTAGCGGGAGTACAGATACGCAGTATTTT. Translated: CASSPQASGSTDTQYF.